Shown below are 5 T cell receptor beta chains from a single sample sequenced in a study of T-cell reconstitution after alpha-beta-depleted transplantation in children. The library targeted TCRbeta and was prepared with unique molecular identifiers. TCRdb re-called the PCR reads with MiXCR, one entry per CDR3 protein. The sample carries about 1,000,000 distinct CDR3 sequences, about 30% recorded once. Source: PBMCs, mostly from graft donor cells, taken 360 days after TCRalphabeta/CD19-depleted stem cell transplant. Source of these receptors: a boy in the first two years of life who had a stem cell transplant for SCID, so the T cells may come from the graft donor.

The rearrangement joins TRBV6-2 or TRBV6-3 to TRBJ1-1; D gene unclear. The CDR3 is 13 residues long. Germline V gene sequence: CDR1 MNHEY, CDR2 SVGEGT. V was pared by 5 bases and J by 2 bases, with 9 bases between. The CDR3 loop is CASSHLGNTEAFF. CDR3 nucleotides: TGTGCCAGCAGTCATCTGGGTAACACTGAAGCTTTCTTT.

The chain has TRBV4-3 and TRBJ2-2, with D tentatively TRBD2 (5 bases). CDR3 length equals 14 residues. Deletions cut 3 bases from V and 5 bases from J, with 10 bases between. Germline-derived CDR1 and CDR2 are LGHNA and YSLEER. CDR3 coding DNA: TGCGCCAGCAGCCAGGGTACGGGGACCGGGGAGCTGTTTTTT. Translation: CASSQGTGTGELFF.

The table lists this clonotype with a few counts. This chain links TRBV7-9 with TRBJ2-5; the D gene could be TRBD1 or TRBD2 (5 bases each). Germline-derived CDR1 and CDR2 are SEHNR and FQNEAQ (reference sequence). V was cut by 2 bases and J by 9 bases, with 7 bases left in between. This CDR3 spans 11 amino acids. This chain's CDR3 is CASSLPGPQYF. CDR3 sequence (DNA): TGTGCCAGCAGCTTACCGGGACCCCAGTACTTC. The full variable domain, in which reference TRBV7-9 and TRBJ2-5 provide the parts outside the CDR3, is DTGVSQNPRHKITKRGQNVTFRCDPISEHNRLYWYRQTLGQGPEFLTYFQNEAQLEKSRLLSDRFSAERPKGSFSTLEIQRTEQGDSAMYLCASSLPGPQYFGPGTRLLVL.

The table lists this clonotype with a few counts. V usage is TRBV6-5 and J usage is TRBJ2-7, with D uncertain. Germline CDR1 MNHEY, CDR2 SVGAGI. The V end was cut by 0 bases, the J end by 2 bases, with 5 bases between. This CDR3 has 13 residues. The CDR3 DNA reads TGTGCCAGCAGTTACTCTAAGACCTACGAGCAGTACTTC. It yields the protein CASSYSKTYEQYF.

This clonotype was picked up a small number of times. V gene TRBV5-1 combines with J gene TRBJ1-6; TRBD1 matches 9 bases. This CDR3 has 20 residues. Unmatched junction bases numbered 13, after V lost 2 bases and J lost 1 base. CDR1 SGHRS and CDR2 YFSETQ come from the germline V gene. The CDR3, as DNA: TGCGCCAGCAGCTTCCCCCTCCGACAGGGGGACGGGTCCTATAATTCACCCCTCCACTTT. It translates to CASSFPLRQGDGSYNSPLHF.